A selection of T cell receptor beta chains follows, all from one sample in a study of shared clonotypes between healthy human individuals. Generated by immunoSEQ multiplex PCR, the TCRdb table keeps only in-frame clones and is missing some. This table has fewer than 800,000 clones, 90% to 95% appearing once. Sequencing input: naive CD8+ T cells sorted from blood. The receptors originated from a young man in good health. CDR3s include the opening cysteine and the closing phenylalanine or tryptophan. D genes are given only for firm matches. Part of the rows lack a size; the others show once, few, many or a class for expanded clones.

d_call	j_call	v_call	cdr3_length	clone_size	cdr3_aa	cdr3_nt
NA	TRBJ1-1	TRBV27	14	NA	CASSLGGVGAEAFF	TGTGCCAGCAGTTTAGGGGGGGTAGGCGCTGAAGCTTTCTTT
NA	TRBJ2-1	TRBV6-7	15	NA	CASIVPGGPNNEQFF	TGTGCCAGCATCGTCCCCGGGGGCCCCAACAATGAGCAGTTCTTC
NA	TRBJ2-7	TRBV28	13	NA	CASSSRPADEQYF	TGTGCCAGCAGCTCCAGGCCGGCGGACGAGCAGTACTTC
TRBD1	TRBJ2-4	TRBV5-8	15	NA	CASSSETGLENIQYF	TGTGCCAGCAGCTCCGAGACAGGGTTGGAAAACATTCAGTACTTC
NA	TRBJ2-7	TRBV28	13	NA	CASSLGTSYEQYF	TGTGCCAGCAGTTTGGGGACCTCCTACGAGCAGTACTTC
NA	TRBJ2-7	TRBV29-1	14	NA	CSVEGPGIRDEQYF	TGCAGCGTTGAGGGTCCCGGGATTCGAGACGAGCAGTACTTC
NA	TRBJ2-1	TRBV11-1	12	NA	CASSLSYNEQFF	TGTGCCAGCAGCTTAAGCTACAATGAGCAGTTCTTC
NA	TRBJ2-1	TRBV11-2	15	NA	CASSLAAGAYNEQFF	TGTGCCAGCAGCTTAGCAGCCGGGGCCTACAATGAGCAGTTCTTC
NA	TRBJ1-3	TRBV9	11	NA	CASKSRNTIYF	TGTGCCAGCAAGTCCCGAAACACCATATATTTT
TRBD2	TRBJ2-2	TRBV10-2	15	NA	CASRGLAGDTGELFF	TGCGCCAGCAGAGGACTAGCGGGAGACACCGGGGAGCTGTTTTTT
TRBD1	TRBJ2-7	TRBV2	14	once	CASRINRGSDEQYF	TGTGCCAGCAGGATAAACAGGGGTTCCGACGAGCAGTACTTC
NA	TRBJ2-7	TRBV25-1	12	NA	CASSESGYEQYF	TGTGCCAGCAGCGAATCGGGCTACGAGCAGTACTTC
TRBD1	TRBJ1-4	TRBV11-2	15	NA	CASSLTQGTNEKLFF	TGTGCCAGCAGCTTAACACAGGGGACTAATGAAAAACTGTTTTTT
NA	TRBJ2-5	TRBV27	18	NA	CASSLHGEQGGREETQYF	TGTGCCAGCAGTTTGCATGGGGAACAGGGGGGGCGTGAAGAGACCCAGTACTTC
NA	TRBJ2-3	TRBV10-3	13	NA	CAIRPRDTDTQYF	TGTGCCATCAGGCCCAGGGACACAGATACGCAGTATTTT
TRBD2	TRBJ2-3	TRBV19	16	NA	CASSIGLAGAPDTQYF	TGTGCCAGTAGTATCGGACTAGCGGGAGCCCCAGATACGCAGTATTTT
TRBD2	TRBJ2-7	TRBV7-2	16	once	CASSLELAGGPYEQYF	TGTGCCAGCAGCTTAGAATTAGCGGGAGGACCCTACGAGCAGTACTTC
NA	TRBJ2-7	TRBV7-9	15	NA	CASSLNVRVGGEQYF	TGTGCCAGCAGCTTAAACGTCAGGGTAGGTGGCGAGCAGTACTTC
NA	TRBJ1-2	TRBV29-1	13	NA	CSVEDRESYGYTF	TGCAGCGTTGAAGACAGGGAGAGCTATGGCTACACCTTC
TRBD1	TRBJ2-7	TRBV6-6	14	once	CASSSPGQVYEQYF	TGTGCCAGCAGTTCCCCGGGACAGGTGTACGAGCAGTACTTC
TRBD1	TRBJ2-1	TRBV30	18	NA	CAWSLPDRGLAYDNEQFF	TGTGCCTGGAGTTTGCCGGACAGGGGTTTAGCTTACGACAATGAGCAGTTCTTC
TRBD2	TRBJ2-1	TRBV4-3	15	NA	CASSQEKASGNEQFF	TGCGCCAGCAGCCAAGAGAAGGCTAGCGGCAATGAGCAGTTCTTC
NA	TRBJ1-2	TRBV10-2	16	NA	CASSERRGQLNYGYTF	TGCGCCAGCAGTGAACGTCGGGGGCAGTTAAACTATGGCTACACCTTC
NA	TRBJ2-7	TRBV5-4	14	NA	CASSQGTDPYEQYF	TGTGCCAGCAGCCAAGGGACGGACCCTTACGAGCAGTACTTC
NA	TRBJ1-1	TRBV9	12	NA	CASSELKGIAFF	TGTGCCAGCAGCGAACTTAAGGGTATCGCTTTCTTT
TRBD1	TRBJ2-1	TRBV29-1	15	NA	CSVEKRQGRYNEQFF	TGCAGCGTTGAGAAGCGACAGGGGCGCTACAATGAGCAGTTCTTC
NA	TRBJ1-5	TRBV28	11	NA	CASSLSQPQHF	TGTGCCAGCAGTTTGAGTCAGCCCCAGCATTTT
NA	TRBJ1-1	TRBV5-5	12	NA	CASSFGGTEAFF	TGTGCCAGCAGCTTCGGGGGGACTGAAGCTTTCTTT
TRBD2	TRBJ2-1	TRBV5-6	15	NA	CASSLSGRILDEQFF	TGTGCCAGCAGCTTGAGCGGGAGGATTCTCGATGAGCAGTTCTTC
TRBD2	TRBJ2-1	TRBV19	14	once	CASTPAAGVGEQFF	TGTGCCAGTACCCCAGCGGCGGGAGTAGGTGAGCAGTTCTTC
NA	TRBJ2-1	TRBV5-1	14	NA	CASSLGEGFNEQFF	TGCGCCAGCAGCCTAGGTGAGGGCTTCAATGAGCAGTTCTTC
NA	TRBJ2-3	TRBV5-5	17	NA	CASSLVGRASATDTQYF	TGTGCCAGCAGCTTGGTGGGTCGGGCTAGCGCAACAGATACGCAGTATTTT
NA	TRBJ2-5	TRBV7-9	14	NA	CASSFGRAQETQYF	TGTGCCAGCAGCTTCGGGCGGGCCCAAGAGACCCAGTACTTC
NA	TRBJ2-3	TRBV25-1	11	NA	CASSDSGGSHF	TGTGCCAGCAGTGACTCTGGGGGCAGCCATTTT
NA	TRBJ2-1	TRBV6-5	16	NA	CASSYSLAGSYNEQFF	TGTGCCAGCAGTTACAGCTTGGCGGGATCCTACAATGAGCAGTTCTTC
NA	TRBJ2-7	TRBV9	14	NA	CASSSEGVPYEQYF	TGTGCCAGCAGCTCAGAGGGGGTCCCATACGAGCAGTACTTC
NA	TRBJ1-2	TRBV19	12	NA	CATLNRVRGYTF	TGTGCCACACTCAATAGGGTGCGTGGCTACACCTTC
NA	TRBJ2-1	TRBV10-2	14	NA	CASSRQVAYNEQFF	TGCGCCAGCAGTAGGCAGGTGGCTTACAATGAGCAGTTCTTC